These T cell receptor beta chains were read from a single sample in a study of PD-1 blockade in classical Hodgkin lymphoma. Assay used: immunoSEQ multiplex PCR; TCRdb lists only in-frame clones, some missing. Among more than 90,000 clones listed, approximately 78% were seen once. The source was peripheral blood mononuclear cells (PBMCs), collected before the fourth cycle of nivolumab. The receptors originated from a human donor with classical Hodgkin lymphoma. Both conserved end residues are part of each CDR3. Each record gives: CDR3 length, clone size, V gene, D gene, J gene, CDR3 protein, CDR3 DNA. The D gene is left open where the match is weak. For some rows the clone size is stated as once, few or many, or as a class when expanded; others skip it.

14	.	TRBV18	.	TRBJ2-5	CASSPTGPQETQYF	TGTGCCAGCTCACCCACAGGTCCACAAGAGACCCAGTACTTC
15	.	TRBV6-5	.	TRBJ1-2	CASSYSRGGSYGYTF	TGTGCCAGCAGTTACTCGAGAGGGGGGAGTTATGGCTACACCTTC
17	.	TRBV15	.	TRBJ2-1	CATSRDARRETVHEQFF	TGTGCCACCAGCAGAGATGCGCGCAGGGAGACCGTCCATGAGCAGTTCTTC
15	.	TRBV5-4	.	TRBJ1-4	CASSTRGPTNEKLFF	TGTGCCAGCAGCACCAGGGGTCCAACTAATGAAAAACTGTTTTTT
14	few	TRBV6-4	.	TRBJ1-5	CASSYGQSNQPQHF	TGTGCCAGCAGCTACGGACAGAGTAATCAGCCCCAGCATTTT
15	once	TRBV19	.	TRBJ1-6	CASSIDFDSEAPLHF	TGTGCCAGTAGTATAGATTTTGACAGTGAAGCGCCCCTCCACTTT
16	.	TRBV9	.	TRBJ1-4	CASSVEVRATNEKLFF	TGTGCCAGCAGCGTAGAAGTCAGGGCAACTAATGAAAAACTGTTTTTT
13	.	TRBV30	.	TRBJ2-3	CAWSPGTLDTQYF	TGTGCCTGGAGTCCCGGGACACTGGATACGCAGTATTTT
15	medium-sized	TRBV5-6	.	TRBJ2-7	CASAERAAYSYEQYF	TGTGCCAGCGCTGAGAGGGCGGCTTACTCCTACGAGCAGTACTTC
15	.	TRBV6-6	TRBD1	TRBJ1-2	CASSSRTGRGYGYTF	TGTGCCAGCAGTTCCCGGACAGGGCGTGGGTATGGCTACACCTTC
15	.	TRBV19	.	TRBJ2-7	CASSLGGRTIYEQYF	TGTGCCAGTAGCTTGGGGGGGCGGACCATCTACGAGCAGTACTTC
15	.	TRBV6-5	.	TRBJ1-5	CASSFDPHSNQPQHF	TGTGCCAGCAGTTTTGACCCCCATAGCAATCAGCCCCAGCATTTT
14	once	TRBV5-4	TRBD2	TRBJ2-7	CASSTGLAGWGQYF	TGTGCCAGCAGCACCGGACTAGCGGGGTGGGGGCAGTACTTC
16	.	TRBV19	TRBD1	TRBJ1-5	CASSMETGQAFWPQHF	TGTGCCAGTAGTATGGAGACGGGACAGGCTTTTTGGCCCCAGCATTTT
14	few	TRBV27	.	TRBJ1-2	CASSLFPRVYGYTF	TGTGCCAGCAGTTTATTTCCCAGGGTCTATGGCTACACCTTC
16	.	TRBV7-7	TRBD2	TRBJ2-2	CASSKTGTSGTGELFF	TGTGCTAGCAGCAAGACCGGGACTAGCGGGACCGGGGAGCTGTTTTTT
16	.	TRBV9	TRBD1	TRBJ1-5	CASSVRDRDQDQPQHF	TGTGCCAGCAGCGTGCGGGACAGGGATCAGGATCAGCCCCAGCATTTT
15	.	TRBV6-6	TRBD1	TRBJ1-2	CASSYSPRGPYGYTF	TGTGCCAGCAGTTACTCTCCCAGGGGGCCCTATGGCTACACCTTC
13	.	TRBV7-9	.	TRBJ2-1	CALEQSLYNEQFF	TGTGCCCTGGAACAGAGCCTCTACAATGAGCAGTTCTTC
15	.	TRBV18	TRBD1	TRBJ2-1	CASSFGQGIYNEQFF	TGTGCCAGCTCGTTCGGACAGGGGATCTACAATGAGCAGTTCTTC
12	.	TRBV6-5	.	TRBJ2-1	CASSEAVDKEFF	TGTGCCAGCAGTGAAGCGGTGGATAAGGAGTTCTTC
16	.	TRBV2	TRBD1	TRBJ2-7	CASSTTGTGDPHEQYF	TGTGCCAGCAGTACCACCGGGACAGGGGACCCCCACGAGCAGTACTTC
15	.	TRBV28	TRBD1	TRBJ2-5	CASSLVGQGQETQYF	TGTGCCAGCAGTTTAGTTGGACAGGGGCAAGAGACCCAGTACTTC
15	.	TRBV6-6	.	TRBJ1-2	CASSQTGNSGYGYTF	TGTGCCAGCAGTCAAACGGGGAATAGTGGCTATGGCTACACCTTC
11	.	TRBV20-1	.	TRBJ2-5	CRADHQETQYF	TGCCGGGCGGACCATCAAGAGACCCAGTACTTC
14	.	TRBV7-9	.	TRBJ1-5	CASSQTDGNQPQHF	TGTGCCAGCAGTCAGACCGACGGCAATCAGCCCCAGCATTTT
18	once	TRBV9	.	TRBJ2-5	CASSVGLVASSFQETQYF	TGTGCCAGCAGCGTAGGTCTTGTGGCTAGCAGTTTCCAAGAGACCCAGTACTTC
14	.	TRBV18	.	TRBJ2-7	CASSPEVTAYEQYF	TGTGCCAGCTCACCAGAGGTTACAGCCTACGAGCAGTACTTC
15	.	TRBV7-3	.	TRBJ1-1	CASSLWSGVNTEAFF	TGTGCCAGCAGCTTATGGTCTGGGGTGAACACTGAAGCTTTCTTT
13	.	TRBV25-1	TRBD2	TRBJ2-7	CASSVAGAYEQYF	TGTGCCAGCAGTGTAGCGGGAGCCTACGAGCAGTACTTC
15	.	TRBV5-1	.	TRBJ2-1	CASSRSVGVYNEQFF	TGCGCCAGCAGCCGGTCCGTCGGGGTCTACAATGAGCAGTTCTTC
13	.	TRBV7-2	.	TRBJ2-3	CASSLIGPDTQYF	TGTGCCAGCAGCTTAATAGGGCCAGATACGCAGTATTTT
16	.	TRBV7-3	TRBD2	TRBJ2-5	CASSPLGTSGRETQYF	TGTGCCAGCAGCCCCCTAGGGACTAGCGGGAGGGAGACCCAGTACTTC
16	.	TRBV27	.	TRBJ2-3	CASTAGRAWSTDTQYF	TGTGCCAGCACCGCCGGCAGGGCTTGGAGCACAGATACGCAGTATTTT